Below, 4 T cell receptor beta chains from the same sample are listed, as sequenced in a study of Ad26.COV2.S vaccination and SARS-CoV-2 variants. Treatment of the sample: about 20 received Ad26.COV2.S at low or high dose, single or two shots; several received placebo; per-sample allocation not given. The investigators took samples on day 63 after the first vaccine or placebo injection. Repertoires were generated with immunoSEQ multiplex PCR, while TCRdb's copy carries only in-frame clones and drops some. The sample yields approximately 300,000 clones, around 85% seen once. The specimen comprised peripheral blood, sampled in a trial of Ad26.COV2.S vaccine versus placebo. Every receptor here comes from a person aged 18-60 years who received the Ad26.COV2.S COVID-19 vaccine or a placebo.

V usage is TRBV9 and J usage is TRBJ2-5, with a possible D match to TRBD2 (5 bases). V lost 2 bases and J 1 base, leaving 15 bases between the germline ends. This CDR3 is built from 16 residues. Germline V lookup: CDR1 SGDLS, CDR2 YYNGEE. CDR3 nucleotides: TGTGCCAGCAGCGTCTATGGGGAGAAGCCCCAAGAGACCCAGTACTTC. As protein: CASSVYGEKPQETQYF. Combining the CDR3 with reference TRBV9 and TRBJ2-5 gives the whole variable domain DSGVTQTPKHLITATGQRVTLRCSPRSGDLSVYWYQQSLDQGLQFLIQYYNGEERAKGNILERFSAQQFPDLHSELNLSSLELGDSALYFCASSVYGEKPQETQYFGPGTRLLVL.

This clone was seen a few times. This chain links TRBV5-1 with TRBJ1-2; D might be TRBD1 (6 bases). CDR3 length equals 14 residues. Trimming stripped 4 bases from V and 5 bases from J, with 15 bases between. CDR1 is SGHRS, CDR2 YFSETQ, per germline. As DNA, the CDR3 is TGCGCCAGCAGCCGGGGGGCAGGGAGTTATGGCTACACCTTC. This translates into CASSRGAGSYGYTF.

The genes are TRBV6-1 and TRBJ2-7, with D maybe TRBD1 (6 bases). CDR1 is MNHNS, CDR2 SASEGT, per germline. The CDR3 consists of 13 residues. Trimming removed 2 bases from V and 5 bases from J, with 10 bases in between. The CDR3 nucleotides read TGTGCCAGCAGTGAATATAGGGACAACGAGCAGTACTTC. It is translated as CASSEYRDNEQYF.

The chain uses TRBV7-8 and TRBJ1-5; weak D call: TRBD1 (5 bases). The CDR3 totals 16 residues. V was trimmed by 0 bases and J by 2 bases, leaving 11 bases between them. Germline loops: CDR1 SGHVS, CDR2 FQNEAQ. CDR3 sequence (DNA): TGTGCCAGCAGCTTAGCGCGTTGGGGCGGCAATCAGCCCCAGCATTTT. Protein sequence: CASSLARWGGNQPQHF.